This record concerns one T cell receptor (beta chain) sequence. Clones were sequenced by immunoSEQ multiplex PCR, and TCRdb holds only the in-frame ones, with some missing. Of 45,000 to 50,000 clones listed, approximately 87% are singletons. The data stem from a study of blood T cell repertoires in COVID-19. Germline assignment: CDR1 SGHRS and CDR2 YFSETQ. Losses at the gene ends were 0 bases for V and 3 bases for J; bases not matched to a gene: 5. This CDR3 has 15 amino acids. Sequencing input: peripheral blood. The clonotype was recovered from a human donor in a cohort sampled during active COVID-19. This sequence joins TRBV5-1 and TRBJ2-7, with TRBD1 matching 8 bases. CDR3 bases: TGCGCCAGCAGCTTGGCCACAGGGGGTCTCTACGAGCAGTACTTC. This encodes CASSLATGGLYEQYF.